These T cell receptor beta chains were read from a single sample in a study of T-cell memory formation after mild COVID-19. TCRdb redid the calling of the 5' RACE reads with MiXCR, one entry per CDR3 protein. The repertoire holds just under 550,000 distinct CDR3 sequences, with about a fifth as singletons. Sequencing used PBMCs or a T cell subset sorted from them (not recorded which). The source of these receptors is an adult woman who had mild COVID-19 (a few samples of this study predate the infection). Cell type and time point are not known. CDR3s include the opening cysteine and the closing phenylalanine or tryptophan. A D gene is named only where the DNA matches it firmly. The size of a clone is reported for some rows only, either as once, few or many, or as a class for expanded clones.

>.|.|TRBJ2-5|TRBV11-2
CASSFGGGGGETQYF
TGTGCCAGCAGCTTCGGAGGGGGCGGCGGGGAGACCCAGTACTTC
>TRBD2|.|TRBJ2-3|TRBV27
CASLSTSGTDTQYF
TGTGCCAGTTTATCGACTAGCGGCACAGATACGCAGTATTTT
>.|few|TRBJ2-1|TRBV29-1
CSVGDSGHNEQFF
TGCAGCGTTGGAGATAGCGGTCACAATGAGCAGTTCTTC
>.|few|TRBJ2-7|TRBV4-3
CASSQDKGYEQYF
TGCGCCAGCAGCCAAGATAAGGGATACGAGCAGTACTTC
>TRBD1|.|TRBJ2-7|TRBV10-3
CAISDPGQGDYEQYF
TGTGCCATCAGTGACCCAGGACAGGGGGATTACGAGCAGTACTTC
>.|few|TRBJ2-2|TRBV15
CATSGQEYTGELFF
TGTGCCACCAGCGGGCAGGAGTACACCGGGGAGCTGTTTTTT
>TRBD2|.|TRBJ2-7|TRBV6-5
CASSYSSGGHYEQYF
TGTGCCAGCAGTTACTCAAGCGGGGGACACTACGAGCAGTACTTC
>.|few|TRBJ1-2|TRBV9
CASSVGKRSGTGYTF
TGTGCCAGCAGCGTAGGCAAGAGATCCGGTACTGGCTACACCTTC
>TRBD2|few|TRBJ2-7|TRBV5-1
CASSPLPASGGEQYF
TGCGCCAGCAGCCCACTCCCGGCTAGCGGTGGGGAGCAGTACTTC
>.|.|TRBJ2-7|TRBV7-3
CASSHEGRHYEQYF
TGTGCCAGCAGCCACGAGGGACGGCACTACGAGCAGTACTTC
>.|.|TRBJ2-7|TRBV20-1
CSATGRLSYEQYF
TGCAGTGCTACGGGGCGGTTATCCTACGAGCAGTACTTC
>TRBD2|.|TRBJ2-5|TRBV20-1
CSASWTSGSRETQYF
TGCAGTGCTTCGTGGACTAGCGGGAGTCGGGAGACCCAGTACTTC
>TRBD2|.|TRBJ2-3|TRBV7-6
CASSRASGASTDTQYF
TGTGCCAGCAGCCGGGCTAGCGGAGCTAGCACAGATACGCAGTATTTT
>TRBD1|.|TRBJ2-7|TRBV5-8
CDSSEGQGFSSYEQYF
TGTGACAGCAGCGAAGGACAGGGCTTTAGCTCCTACGAGCAGTACTTC
>TRBD2|few|TRBJ2-5|TRBV3-1
CASSQSSGVQETQYF
TGTGCCAGCAGCCAATCTAGCGGGGTCCAAGAGACCCAGTACTTC
>.|.|TRBJ1-1|TRBV20-1
CSARVGTATEAFF
TGCAGTGCTAGAGTAGGAACAGCCACTGAAGCTTTCTTT
>.|.|TRBJ2-3|TRBV29-1
CSVLESDTQYF
TGCAGCGTTCTCGAATCCGATACGCAGTATTTT
>TRBD1|.|TRBJ1-2|TRBV9
CASSDDDREVLYGYTF
TGTGCCAGCAGCGATGACGACAGGGAGGTTCTCTATGGCTACACCTTC
>TRBD1|.|TRBJ1-3|TRBV7-9
CASSPPGQDSGNTIYF
TGTGCCAGCAGCCCGCCCGGACAGGACTCTGGAAACACCATATATTTT
>.|few|TRBJ1-6|TRBV7-9
CASSLAGSNSPLHF
TGTGCCAGCAGTCTGGCCGGGAGCAATTCACCCCTCCACTTT
>TRBD2|.|TRBJ2-1|TRBV7-9
CASSLITSEYNEQFF
TGTGCCAGCAGCTTAATCACTAGCGAATACAATGAGCAGTTCTTC
>TRBD2|few|TRBJ2-3|TRBV29-1
CSVEWGGDTQYF
TGCAGCGTTGAATGGGGAGGGGATACGCAGTATTTT
>.|.|TRBJ2-3|TRBV5-1
CASSLVRVPADTQYF
TGCGCCAGCAGCTTGGTCCGCGTGCCGGCAGATACGCAGTATTTT
>.|few|TRBJ1-2|TRBV4-3
CASSQQGPANYGYTF
TGCGCCAGCAGCCAACAGGGGCCAGCTAACTATGGCTACACCTTC
>TRBD2|.|TRBJ2-3|TRBV18
CASSPRTSTSTDTQYF
TGTGCCAGCTCTCCAAGGACTAGTACTAGCACAGATACGCAGTATTTT
>TRBD2|.|TRBJ2-5|TRBV7-8
CSSSGYQETQYF
TGTTCTTCTAGCGGGTACCAAGAGACCCAGTACTTC
>.|.|TRBJ2-1|TRBV6-5
CASSGGTAGAYNEQFF
TGTGCCAGCAGTGGAGGGACAGCCGGCGCCTACAATGAGCAGTTCTTC
>.|.|TRBJ1-1|TRBV11-2
CASSLDQLNTEAFF
TGTGCCAGCAGCTTAGATCAGCTGAACACTGAAGCTTTCTTT
>.|few|TRBJ2-7|TRBV4-1
CASSPSGAWGSYEQYF
TGCGCCAGCAGCCCCTCCGGGGCGTGGGGTTCCTACGAGCAGTACTTC
>.|few|TRBJ2-2|TRBV5-6
CASSLFLLAITGELFF
TGTGCCAGCAGCTTGTTTTTGCTAGCGATCACCGGGGAGCTGTTTTTT
>TRBD2|.|TRBJ2-5|TRBV12-3/TRBV12-4
CASSFGLAGEYQETQYF
TGTGCCAGCAGTTTTGGGCTAGCGGGAGAATATCAAGAGACCCAGTACTTC
>.|few|TRBJ1-6|TRBV5-5
CASSLEGGYNSPLHF
TGTGCCAGCAGCTTGGAGGGGGGCTATAATTCACCCCTCCACTTT
>.|.|TRBJ1-2|TRBV6-6
CASSSRYYGYTF
TGTGCCAGCAGTTCCAGATACTATGGCTACACCTTC
>TRBD1|once|TRBJ2-1|TRBV7-8
CASSLARDSGTYNEQFF
TGTGCCAGCAGCTTAGCCCGGGACAGTGGGACCTACAATGAGCAGTTCTTC
>.|.|TRBJ2-1|TRBV2
CASSEVRVYNEQFF
TGTGCCAGCAGTGAAGTCAGGGTTTACAATGAGCAGTTCTTC
>TRBD2|many|TRBJ2-1|TRBV24-1
CATSDGLAGGRNEQFF
TGTGCCACCAGTGACGGACTAGCGGGGGGTCGGAATGAGCAGTTCTTC
>.|.|TRBJ2-4|TRBV3-1
CASSHSGGWDIQYF
TGTGCCAGCAGCCATTCCGGGGGTTGGGACATTCAGTACTTC
>TRBD1|.|TRBJ1-2|TRBV20-1
CSASMGGQGGYGYTF
TGCAGTGCTAGCATGGGCGGACAGGGAGGCTATGGCTACACCTTC
>.|few|TRBJ2-3|TRBV15
CATSRAMGGGAADTQYF
TGTGCCACCAGCAGAGCTATGGGAGGGGGCGCAGCAGATACGCAGTATTTT
>.|many|TRBJ2-7|TRBV3-1
CASSQGDSHYEQYF
TGTGCCAGCAGCCAAGGGGACTCCCACTACGAGCAGTACTTC